These 14 T cell receptor beta chains were all obtained from the same sample, sequenced in a study of blood T cells in healthy people across ages. Next came a second PCR, run for roughly 6 to 11 cycles, which used a sample-barcoded 5' primer along with a J-beta primer mix. TCRdb reanalysed the 5' RACE reads using MiXCR and keeps one entry per CDR3 protein. The data hold around 1,000,000 distinct CDR3 sequences, with under 30% observed a single time. The sample was also reused in another study, on T cells of mothers and their children.

Specimen: blood. These TCRs come from a girl aged 2 to 9 in good health.

The chain recombines TRBV6-5 with TRBJ2-2; 9 positions agree with TRBD1. The CDR3 runs 15 residues. V dropped 5 bases and J dropped 3; count of bases not matched to a gene: 4. The germline gives CDR1 MNHEY, CDR2 SVGAGI. DNA for the CDR3: TGTGCCAGCAGTAGGACAGGGGTTGACACCGGGGAGCTGTTTTTT. Its protein is CASSRTGVDTGELFF.

This clonotype showed up just a few times. The chain uses TRBV29-1 and TRBJ2-5; TRBD2 aligns across 12 bases. Gene TRBJ2-1 matches the end of the DNA better, so the J call may be wrong. CDR3 size: 13 residues. Per germline, CDR1 SQVTM and CDR2 ANQGSEA. The CDR3 here is CSAPSLAGGEQFF. CDR3 sequence (DNA): TGCAGCGCTCCCTCTCTAGCGGGAGGGGAGCAGTTCTTC.

This sequence joins TRBV20-1 and TRBJ2-7, with 8 bases matching TRBD2. The CDR3 runs to 15 residues. In germline, CDR1 is DFQATT, CDR2 SNEGSKA (reference sequence). Unmatched junction bases numbered 11, after V lost 3 bases and J lost 4 bases. CDR3 region: CSARSGRAAEYEQYF. CDR3 DNA sequence: TGCAGTGCTAGGTCCGGGAGGGCCGCAGAATACGAGCAGTACTTC.

The V gene is TRBV27, the J gene TRBJ2-5; D remains ambiguous. The J call is in doubt because the DNA end fits TRBJ2-1 better. The CDR3 extends over 12 amino acids. Per the germline V gene, CDR1 is MNHEY and CDR2 is SMNVEV (reference sequence). CDR3: CASSSNTNEQFF. CDR3 nucleotides: TGTGCCAGCAGTTCGAACACCAATGAGCAGTTCTTC.

The CDR3 reads CASSHTLSDPGTNNSPLHF. DNA for the CDR3: TGTGCCAGCAGCCATACCTTAAGTGACCCCGGCACCAATAATTCACCCCTCCACTTT. V is TRBV3-1 and J is TRBJ1-6, with D unclear. The V and J ends lost 3 bases and 5 bases respectively, with 23 bases between them. Germline lookup yields CDR1 LGHDT and CDR2 YNNKEL (reference sequence). There are 19 residues in the CDR3.

This clonotype was detected a few times. The CDR3 region is CASSLERDRGEKLFF. In DNA, the CDR3 is TGTGCCAGCAGCTTGGAGCGGGACAGAGGCGAAAAACTGTTTTTT. The J gene is TRBJ1-4, the V gene TRBV5-5; 7 nucleotides line up with TRBD1. Germline V gene sequence: CDR1 SGHKS, CDR2 YYEKEE (reference sequence). This CDR3 comprises 15 residues. The V and J ends lost 0 bases and 8 bases, in that order; junction bases with no gene match: 7.

The rearrangement links TRBV13 to TRBJ2-7, with 12 bases identical to TRBD2. The CDR3 spans 15 residues. Germline CDR1 is PRHDT and CDR2 is FYEKMQ (reference sequence). With 3 bases clipped from V and 2 bases from J, the junction kept 2 bases outside the gene matches. The CDR3 bases are TGTGCCAGCAGCTTGACTAGCGGGGGCCCCTACGAGCAGTACTTC. Translation gives CASSLTSGGPYEQYF.

About this clonotype: At one end the junction does not follow the germline gene, possibly because of a read error. J is TRBJ2-1 and V is TRBV4-1; no clear D gene. Germline V gene lookup returns CDR1 MGHRA and CDR2 YSYEKL. This CDR3 is built from 15 residues. The CDR3 reads CASNVAPAYYNEQFF. CDR3 DNA: TGCGCCAGCAATGTCGCCCCAGCCTACTACAATGAGCAATTCTTC.

This clonotype came up a few times. This chain links TRBV25-1 with TRBJ1-2; D gene uncertain. In germline, CDR1 is MGHDK, CDR2 SYGVNS. The CDR3 has 13 residues. Trimming pared 2 bases from V and 6 bases from J, leaving 10 bases between. This chain's CDR3 is CASSETASDGYTF. In DNA form, the CDR3 reads TGTGCCAGCAGTGAAACGGCCTCAGATGGCTACACCTTC.

The rearrangement uses TRBV4-1 and TRBJ1-6; D gene unclear. The CDR3 consists of 17 residues. The V end lost 4 bases, the J end lost 10 bases, and 23 bases lay between the germline ends. Germline-derived CDR1 and CDR2 are MGHRA and YSYEKL. The CDR3 loop reads CASSREPTGVGISPLHF. The CDR3 nucleotides read TGCGCCAGCAGCCGAGAACCGACGGGAGTCGGTATCTCACCCCTCCACTTT.

This clonotype is a singleton in its sample. The V and J genes are TRBV12-3 or TRBV12-4 and TRBJ2-7; D uncertain. The CDR3 runs to 15 residues. V shed 0 bases and J shed 3 bases, with 12 bases lying between them. This CDR3 is CASSLASGVGYEQYF. The CDR3 bases are TGTGCCAGCAGTTTAGCGTCAGGAGTGGGCTACGAGCAGTACTTC.

Only a few counts were recorded for this clonotype. The V gene is TRBV20-1, the J gene TRBJ2-5; no definite D call. V was clipped by 3 bases and J by 5 bases, with 4 bases between them. The CDR3 has 10 residues. Per germline, CDR1 DFQATT and CDR2 SNEGSKA (reference sequence). CDR3 sequence: CSASAETQYF. The CDR3 bases are TGCAGTGCTAGCGCCGAGACCCAGTACTTC.

In this sample, this clonotype turned up a few times. The chain joins TRBV11-1 to TRBJ2-4; D unresolved. V was cut by 7 bases and J by 6 bases, with 13 bases left in between. CDR1 is SGHAT and CDR2 is FQDESV in the germline V gene (reference sequence). The length of the CDR3 is 13 residues. In DNA, the CDR3 is TGTGCCAGCAAGAGAGCGTCCGGAAACATTCAGTACTTC. It specifies CASKRASGNIQYF.

V gene TRBV12-3 or TRBV12-4 combines with J gene TRBJ2-7; TRBD2 is a possible D gene (6 bases). V was clipped by 5 bases and J by 6 bases, with 14 bases between them. The CDR3 runs to 13 residues. The CDR3 here is CASSIREVLEQYF. The DNA for the CDR3 is TGTGCCAGCAGTATCAGGGAGGTTCTCGAGCAGTACTTC.